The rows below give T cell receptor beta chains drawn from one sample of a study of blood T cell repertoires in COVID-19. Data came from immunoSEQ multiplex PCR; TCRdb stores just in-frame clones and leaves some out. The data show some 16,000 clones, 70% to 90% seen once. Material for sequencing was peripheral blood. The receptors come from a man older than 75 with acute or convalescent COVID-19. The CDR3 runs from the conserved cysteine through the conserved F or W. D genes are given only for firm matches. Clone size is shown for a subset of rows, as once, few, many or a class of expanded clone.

TGTGCCAGCAAATATCGGGGACTAGCGTTGGATGAGCAGTTCTTC	CASKYRGLALDEQFF	-	TRBD2	15	TRBJ2-1	TRBV27
TGCGCCAGCAGCCTCGGGACAGGCGAAACCAGCAATCAGCCCCAGCATTTT	CASSLGTGETSNQPQHF	-	TRBD1	17	TRBJ1-5	TRBV4-1
TGTGCCAGCTCACCACCAGGACTAGCGGCAAACAATGAGCAGTTCTTC	CASSPPGLAANNEQFF	-	TRBD2	16	TRBJ2-1	TRBV18
TGTGCCAGCAGCTTGGACAGGTTTCAGCCCCAGCATTTT	CASSLDRFQPQHF	-	-	13	TRBJ1-5	TRBV5-4
TGTGCCAGCAGGAGGTTTGACAATCAGCCCCAGCATTTT	CASRRFDNQPQHF	-	-	13	TRBJ1-5	TRBV2
TGTGCCAGCAGCTTTATCCCCAGCGCTGGAAACACCATATATTTT	CASSFIPSAGNTIYF	-	-	15	TRBJ1-3	TRBV11-2
TGTGCCAGCAGCCAATCGGGCTCCTACAATGAGCAGTTCTTC	CASSQSGSYNEQFF	-	-	14	TRBJ2-1	TRBV3-1/TRBV3-2
TGTGCCAGCAGCCCCTGGGACTTTTACACCGGGGAGCTGTTTTTT	CASSPWDFYTGELFF	-	-	15	TRBJ2-2	TRBV14
TGCGCCAGCAGCGTCGCTAGGAACACCGGGGAGCTGTTTTTT	CASSVARNTGELFF	-	-	14	TRBJ2-2	TRBV10-1
TGTGCCAGCAGTCACGGGGGAACCTACAATGAGCAGTTCTTC	CASSHGGTYNEQFF	few	-	14	TRBJ2-1	TRBV2
TGTGCCAGTGGGCTAGCGGGAGCTGATACGCAGTATTTT	CASGLAGADTQYF	-	TRBD2	13	TRBJ2-3	TRBV19
TGTGCCAGCAGGACCCGGCGGACCGGGGAGCTGTTTTTT	CASRTRRTGELFF	-	-	13	TRBJ2-2	TRBV12-3/TRBV12-4